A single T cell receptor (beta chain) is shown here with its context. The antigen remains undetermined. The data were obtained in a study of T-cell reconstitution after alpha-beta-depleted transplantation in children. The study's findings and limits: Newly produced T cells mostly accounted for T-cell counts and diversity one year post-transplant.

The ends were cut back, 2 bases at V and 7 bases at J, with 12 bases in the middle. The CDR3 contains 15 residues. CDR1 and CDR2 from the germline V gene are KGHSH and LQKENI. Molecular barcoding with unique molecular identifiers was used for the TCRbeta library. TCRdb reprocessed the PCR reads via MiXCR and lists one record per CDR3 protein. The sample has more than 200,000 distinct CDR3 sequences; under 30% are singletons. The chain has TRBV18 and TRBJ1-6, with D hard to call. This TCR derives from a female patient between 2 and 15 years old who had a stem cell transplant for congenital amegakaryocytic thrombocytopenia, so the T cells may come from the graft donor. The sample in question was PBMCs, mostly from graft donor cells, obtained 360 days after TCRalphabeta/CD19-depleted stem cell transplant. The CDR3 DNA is TGTGCCAGCTCACCAAACGCAGGAACCAATTCACCCCTCCACTTT. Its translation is CASSPNAGTNSPLHF. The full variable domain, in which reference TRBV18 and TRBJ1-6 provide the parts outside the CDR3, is NAGVMQNPRHLVRRRGQEARLRCSPMKGHSHVYWYRQLPEEGLKFMVYLQKENIIDESGMPKERFSAEFPKEGPSILRIQQVVRGDSAAYFCASSPNAGTNSPLHFGNGTRLTVT.